These 4 T cell receptor beta chains originate from one sample sequenced in a study of CD8+ T cells in alopecia areata. Once RNA had been extracted, it was reverse transcribed into cDNA to act as the sequencing template. Sequenced by immunoSEQ multiplex PCR; TCRdb stores in-frame clones only, minus some. This table holds roughly 130,000 clones, 58% found once. Specimen: CD4+ T cells sorted from blood, collected at week 0. All receptors derive from a human donor with alopecia areata.

This clone was seen just once. The V and J genes are TRBV7-9 and TRBJ2-1; 7 bases agree with TRBD1. CDR1 is SEHNR, CDR2 FQNEAQ, per germline (reference sequence). The CDR3 has 15 residues. The V segment lost 4 bases and the J segment 2 bases; nucleotides outside the gene matches: 5. This chain's CDR3 is CASSSRQGTYNEQFF. DNA of the CDR3: TGTGCCAGCAGCTCTCGACAGGGCACCTACAATGAGCAGTTCTTC.

This chain links TRBV15 with TRBJ1-2, with D possibly matching TRBD1 (6 bases). The germline gives CDR1 LNHNV, CDR2 YYDKDF (reference sequence). The CDR3 consists of 17 residues. V lost 1 base and J 0 bases, leaving 15 bases between the germline ends. The CDR3 coding sequence is TGTGCCACCAGCAGAGGCTCAACAGGGTTCTCTAACTATGGCTACACCTTC. Translated, it gives CATSRGSTGFSNYGYTF.

This chain links TRBV4-1 with TRBJ1-2; weak D call: TRBD1 (5 bases). Trimming removed 1 base at V and 0 bases at J, with 12 bases between. Looked up from germline, CDR1 is MGHRA and CDR2 is YSYEKL. The CDR3 runs 16 residues. The CDR3 protein is CASSQGEGRANYGYTF. The CDR3 DNA reads as TGCGCCAGCAGCCAAGGGGAGGGGCGAGCTAACTATGGCTACACCTTC.

CDR3 protein: CATSIGLAGEGELFF. The CDR3 DNA reads TGTGCCACCAGCATCGGACTAGCGGGGGAAGGGGAGCTGTTTTTT. The V call is TRBV15, the J call TRBJ2-2, with 13 bases fitting TRBD2. Germline-derived CDR1 and CDR2 are LNHNV and YYDKDF (reference sequence). After removal of 4 bases from V and 8 bases from J, the junction contained 4 bases not matched to a gene. The CDR3 consists of 15 residues. The full variable domain, rest sourced from reference TRBV15 and TRBJ2-2, is DAMVIQNPRYQVTQFGKPVTLSCSQTLNHNVMYWYQQKSSQAPKLLFHYYDKDFNNEADTPDNFQSRRPNTSFCFLDIRSPGLGDTAMYLCATSIGLAGEGELFFGEGSRLTVL.